Shown below are 7 T cell receptor beta chains from a single sample sequenced in a study of blood T cell repertoires in COVID-19. The repertoire was sequenced with immunoSEQ multiplex PCR; TCRdb's copy has only in-frame clones and lacks some. This table holds about 59,000 clones, less than 80% found once. What was sequenced was peripheral blood. These TCRs come from a man between 60 and 75 years old with acute or convalescent COVID-19.

This clone was seen only a few times. The chain couples TRBV19 to TRBJ2-2, with 8 bases fitting TRBD2. CDR3 size: 15 residues. The V and J ends lost 1 base and 7 bases, in that order; junction bases with no gene match: 5. From germline, CDR1 is LNHDA and CDR2 SQIVND (reference sequence). The CDR3 region is CASSIGASGYGELFF. CDR3 in DNA: TGTGCCAGTAGTATAGGGGCTAGCGGGTACGGGGAGCTGTTTTTT. Looking up the rest from reference TRBV19 and TRBJ2-2 gives the full variable domain: DGGITQSPKYLFRKEGQNVTLSCEQNLNHDAMYWYRQDPGQGLRLIYYSQIVNDFQKGDIAEGYSVSREKKESFPLTVTSAQKNPTAFYLCASSIGASGYGELFFGEGSRLTVL.

This clone was seen a handful of times. The genes are TRBV6-1 and TRBJ1-2; D unclear. The CDR3 spans 14 residues. The germline V gene encodes CDR1 MNHNS and CDR2 SASEGT. The ends were cut back, 2 bases at V and 8 bases at J, with 15 bases in the middle. The CDR3 sequence is CASSEMALESGYTF. The CDR3 coding sequence is TGTGCCAGCAGTGAAATGGCCTTGGAGTCCGGCTACACCTTC.

The chain combines TRBV15 with TRBJ2-1; D gene uncertain. The V end lost 5 bases, the J end lost 10 bases, and 18 bases lay between the germline ends. Per the germline V gene, CDR1 is LNHNV and CDR2 is YYDKDF (reference sequence). The CDR3 consists of 14 residues. The CDR3 sequence: CATSRDPSAAEQFF. The CDR3 DNA is TGTGCCACCAGCCGCGACCCGAGCGCGGCCGAGCAGTTCTTC.

This clone occurred a few times. This CDR3 reads CAISGIRGTGLDYGYTF. CDR3 nucleotide sequence: TGTGCCATCAGTGGCATTAGGGGGACAGGGCTGGACTATGGCTACACCTTC. The genes are TRBV10-3 and TRBJ1-2; 9 bases are shared with TRBD1. The germline gives CDR1 ENHRY, CDR2 SYGVKD. The CDR3 sequence is 17 residues long. With 4 bases clipped from V and 3 bases from J, the junction kept 12 bases outside the gene matches.

The chain joins TRBV30 to TRBJ1-6; possibly TRBD1 for D (6 bases). The CDR3 extends over 15 amino acids. CDR1 and CDR2 (germline): GTSNPN, SVGIG (reference sequence). Trimming pared 4 bases from V and 7 bases from J, leaving 17 bases between. The CDR3 sequence is CAWKRSSGANSPLHF. CDR3 bases: TGTGCCTGGAAGAGGAGCTCAGGGGCCAATTCACCCCTCCACTTT. The entire variable domain, with the rest obtained from reference TRBV30 and TRBJ1-6, is as follows: SQTIHQWPATLVQPVGSPLSLECTVEGTSNPNLYWYRQAAGRGLQLLFYSVGIGQISSEVPQNLSASRPQDRQFILSSKKLLLSDSGFYLCAWKRSSGANSPLHFGNGTRLTVT.

The chain is built from TRBV28 and TRBJ1-5, with D maybe TRBD1 (5 bases). The CDR3 has 16 amino acids. CDR1 and CDR2 from the germline V gene are MDHEN and SYDVKM. Trimming shortened V by 4 bases and J by 3 bases, and 16 bases separated the two germline ends. In nucleotides, the CDR3 is TGTGCCAGCAGTTCATCTAAAAGACAGATCAATCAGCCCCAGCATTTT. This translates into CASSSSKRQINQPQHF.

V and J are TRBV7-9 and TRBJ1-4, with D possibly matching TRBD1 (5 bases). The CDR3 consists of 13 residues. With 6 bases removed from V and 6 bases from J, the gap between germline ends came to 11 bases. Germline values: CDR1 SEHNR, CDR2 FQNEAQ (reference sequence). CDR3 residues: CASRLGADEKLFF. DNA of the CDR3: TGTGCCAGCAGGCTAGGGGCAGATGAAAAACTGTTTTTT.